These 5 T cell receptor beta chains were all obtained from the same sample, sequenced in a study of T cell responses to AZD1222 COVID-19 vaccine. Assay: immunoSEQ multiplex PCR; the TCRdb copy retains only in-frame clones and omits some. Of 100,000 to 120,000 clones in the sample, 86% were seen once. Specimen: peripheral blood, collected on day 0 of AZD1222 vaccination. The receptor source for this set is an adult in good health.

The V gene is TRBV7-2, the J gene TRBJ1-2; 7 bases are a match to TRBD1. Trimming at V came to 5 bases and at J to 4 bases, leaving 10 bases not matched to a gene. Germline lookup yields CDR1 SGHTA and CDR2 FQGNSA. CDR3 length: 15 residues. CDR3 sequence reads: CASSPGQASGYGYTF. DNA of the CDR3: TGTGCCAGCAGCCCAGGACAGGCCAGCGGCTATGGCTACACCTTC.

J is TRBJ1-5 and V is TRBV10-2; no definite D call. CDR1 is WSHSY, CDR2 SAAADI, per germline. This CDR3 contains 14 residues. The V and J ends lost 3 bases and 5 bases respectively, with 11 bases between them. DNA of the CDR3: TGCGCCAGCAGTGATCGGGCGGGTCATCAGCCCCAGCATTTT. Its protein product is CASSDRAGHQPQHF.

CDR3 nucleotide sequence: TGTGCCAGCAGTATCCGGGACAGGGCAGAGACCCAGTACTTC. It translates to CASSIRDRAETQYF. The gene calls are TRBV6-5 and TRBJ2-5; 9 positions agree with TRBD1. V was clipped by 5 bases and J by 4 bases; unmatched bases: 5. The CDR3 runs to 14 residues. CDR1 is MNHEY, CDR2 SVGAGI, per germline.

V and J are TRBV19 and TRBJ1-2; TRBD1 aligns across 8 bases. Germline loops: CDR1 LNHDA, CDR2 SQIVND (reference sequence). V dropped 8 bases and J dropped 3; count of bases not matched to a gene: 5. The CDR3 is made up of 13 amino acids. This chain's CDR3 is CASRLTGDYGYTF. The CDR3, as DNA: TGTGCCAGTCGTTTGACAGGGGACTATGGCTACACCTTC.

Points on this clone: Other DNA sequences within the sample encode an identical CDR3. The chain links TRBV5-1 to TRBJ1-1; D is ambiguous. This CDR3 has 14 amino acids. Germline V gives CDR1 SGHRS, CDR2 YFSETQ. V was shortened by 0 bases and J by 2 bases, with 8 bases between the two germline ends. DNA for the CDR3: TGCGCCAGCAGCTTGGTTGGCGGCAACACTGAAGCTTTCTTT. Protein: CASSLVGGNTEAFF.